Presented here are 12 T cell receptor beta chains from one specimen sequenced in a study of shared clonotypes between healthy human individuals. CD45RO-negative cells were positively selected for CCR7, leaving out terminally differentiated effector memory CD45RA+ cells. Here immunoSEQ multiplex PCR was the method, and the copy in TCRdb shows in-frame clones only, minus some. This table has some 2,000,000 clones, roughly 94% appearing once. The source material was naive CD8+ T cells sorted from blood. The receptors derive from a young man in good health.

Comments on this clone: The same CDR3 is also encoded by other DNA sequences in this sample. This chain connects TRBV19 to TRBJ2-7; TRBD2 aligns across 7 bases. V gave up 3 bases and J gave up 4 bases; unmatched junction bases: 6. There are 14 residues in the CDR3. The germline CDR1 and CDR2 sequences are LNHDA and SQIVND (reference sequence). The CDR3 nucleotides read TGTGCCAGTAGTATTTCGGGAGGCACATACGAGCAGTACTTC. As protein: CASSISGGTYEQYF.

A single count supports this clone. The chain recombines TRBV5-1 with TRBJ2-7, with D perhaps TRBD2 (6 bases). The CDR3 length is 15 residues. The V gene's germline CDR1 is SGHRS and CDR2 YFSETQ. V dropped 0 bases and J dropped 3 bases, with 13 bases sitting between them. The CDR3 protein is CASSLVRGLDYEQYF. CDR3 nucleotides: TGCGCCAGCAGCTTGGTAAGGGGACTGGACTACGAGCAGTACTTC.

This sequence joins TRBV13 and TRBJ1-3; D is possibly TRBD1 (6 bases). The V gene lost 4 bases and the J gene lost 2 bases, with 9 bases spanning the gap. The V gene's germline CDR1 is PRHDT and CDR2 FYEKMQ (reference sequence). The CDR3 is 14 amino acids. CDR3 protein: CASSSQGTGNTIYF. The DNA of the CDR3 is TGTGCCAGCAGCTCACAGGGTACTGGAAACACCATATATTTT.

The chain recombines TRBV5-4 with TRBJ1-1; D possibly corresponds to TRBD1 (5 bases). Looked up from germline, CDR1 is SGHNT and CDR2 is YYREEE (reference sequence). The CDR3 has 16 residues. Trimming cost V 3 bases and J 3 bases, with 18 bases left between them. CDR3 bases: TGTGCCAGCAGCTGGAACCCGGGGACGGGGTACACTGAAGCTTTCTTT. Its protein is CASSWNPGTGYTEAFF. Together with reference TRBV5-4 and TRBJ1-1, the CDR3 gives the full variable domain: ETGVTQSPTHLIKTRGQQVTLRCSSQSGHNTVSWYQQALGQGPQFIFQYYREEENGRGNFPPRFSGLQFPNYSSELNVNALELDDSALYLCASSWNPGTGYTEAFFGQGTRLTVV.

J is TRBJ1-1 and V is TRBV7-8, with D perhaps matching TRBD1 (5 bases). Germline CDR1 is SGHVS and CDR2 is FQNEAQ. V lost 1 base and J 4 bases, leaving 10 bases between the germline ends. The CDR3 is 14 amino acids. The DNA of the CDR3 is TGTGCCAGCAGCTTAGGGGGGTTTGGCACTGAAGCTTTCTTT. This translates into CASSLGGFGTEAFF. The whole variable domain, remainder taken from reference TRBV7-8 and TRBJ1-1, is GAGVSQSPRYKVAKRGQDVALRCDPISGHVSLFWYQQALGQGPEFLTYFQNEAQLDKSGLPSDRFFAERPEGSVSTLKIQRTQQEDSAVYLCASSLGGFGTEAFFGQGTRLTVV.

The V and J genes are TRBV13 and TRBJ1-2, with 7 positions matching TRBD1. The CDR3 covers 17 residues. V was pared by 5 bases and J by 6 bases, with 18 bases of the junction left unmatched. Germline V lookup: CDR1 PRHDT, CDR2 FYEKMQ (reference sequence). CDR3 loop: CASSQSLWRQGVDGYTF. CDR3 nucleotide sequence: TGTGCCAGCAGCCAAAGCTTATGGCGGCAGGGGGTGGATGGCTACACCTTC.

The chain combines TRBV6-5 with TRBJ1-1; possible D gene TRBD1, 6 bases. The germline V gene has CDR1 MNHEY and CDR2 SVGAGI. The CDR3 is 13 residues long. V lost 5 bases to trimming and J lost 4 bases, with 11 bases between them. Here the CDR3 DNA reads TGTGCCAGCAGTCAAGGGGGGGCCACTGAAGCTTTCTTT. Its protein is CASSQGGATEAFF.

The chain has TRBV28 and TRBJ1-1; D is perhaps TRBD1 (6 bases). Germline CDR1 MDHEN, CDR2 SYDVKM. The CDR3 is made up of 14 amino acids. The germline V and J ends were trimmed by 6 bases and 3 bases, with 14 bases remaining between them. The CDR3 loop reads CASRTRRGDTEAFF. The CDR3 bases are TGTGCCAGCAGAACGCGGAGGGGGGACACTGAAGCTTTCTTT.

DNA for the CDR3: TGTGCCAGCAGTTACCCGACAGGGGAAAAAGAGACCCAGTACTTC. Translated, it gives CASSYPTGEKETQYF. V and J are TRBV6-5 and TRBJ2-5, with 8 bases identical to TRBD1. The CDR3 runs 15 residues. With V trimmed by 2 bases and J by 3 bases, 5 bases remained unmatched. CDR1 and CDR2 from the germline V gene are MNHEY and SVGAGI.

The J gene is TRBJ2-5, the V gene TRBV7-9; 8 bases match TRBD2. The germline gives CDR1 SEHNR, CDR2 FQNEAQ (reference sequence). The CDR3 totals 15 residues. The V gene end was trimmed by 4 bases and the J gene end by 5 bases; junction bases not matched to a gene: 9. In DNA form, the CDR3 reads TGTGCCAGCAGCTCCCAAGCGGGAGTAGGGGAGACCCAGTACTTC. As protein: CASSSQAGVGETQYF. Using reference TRBV7-9 and TRBJ2-5 for the parts outside the CDR3, the full variable domain is DTGVSQNPRHKITKRGQNVTFRCDPISEHNRLYWYRQTLGQGPEFLTYFQNEAQLEKSRLLSDRFSAERPKGSFSTLEIQRTEQGDSAMYLCASSSQAGVGETQYFGPGTRLLVL.

The sample holds one count of this clone. The chain joins TRBV5-1 to TRBJ2-7, with TRBD1 identical over 8 bases. The J segment lost 0 bases and the V segment lost 0 bases, leaving 8 bases of the junction unmatched. The CDR3 is made up of 17 amino acids. CDR1 SGHRS and CDR2 YFSETQ come from the germline V gene. CDR3 amino acids: CASSLDRTGQSSYEQYF. The CDR3 DNA reads as TGCGCCAGCAGCTTGGATAGGACAGGGCAAAGCTCCTACGAGCAGTACTTC.

This chain joins TRBV5-1 and TRBJ2-2; 12 bases are shared with TRBD2. Trimming at V came to 0 bases and at J to 7 bases, leaving 10 bases not matched to a gene. CDR1 SGHRS and CDR2 YFSETQ come from the germline V gene. This CDR3 has 18 amino acids. This CDR3 reads CASSLGTGTSGPNGELFF. The CDR3 DNA follows: TGCGCCAGCAGCTTGGGAACTGGGACTAGCGGGCCAAACGGGGAGCTGTTTTTT.